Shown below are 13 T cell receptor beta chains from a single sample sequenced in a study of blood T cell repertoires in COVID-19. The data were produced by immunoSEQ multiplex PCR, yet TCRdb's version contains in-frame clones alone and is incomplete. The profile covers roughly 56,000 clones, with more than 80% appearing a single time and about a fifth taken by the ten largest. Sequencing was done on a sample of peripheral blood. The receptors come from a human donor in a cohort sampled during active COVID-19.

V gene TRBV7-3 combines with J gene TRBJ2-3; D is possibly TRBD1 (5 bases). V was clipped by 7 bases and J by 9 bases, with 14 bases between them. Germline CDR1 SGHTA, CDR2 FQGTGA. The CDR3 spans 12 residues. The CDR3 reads CASKGVLPTQYF. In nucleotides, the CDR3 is TGTGCCAGCAAAGGGGTTCTTCCAACGCAGTATTTT.

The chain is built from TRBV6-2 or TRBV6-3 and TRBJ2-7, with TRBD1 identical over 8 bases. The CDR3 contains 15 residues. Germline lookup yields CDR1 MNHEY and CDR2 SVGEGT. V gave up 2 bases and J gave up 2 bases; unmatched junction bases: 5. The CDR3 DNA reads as TGTGCCAGCAGTTACAGAGGACAGGGAACCTACGAGCAGTACTTC. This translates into CASSYRGQGTYEQYF.

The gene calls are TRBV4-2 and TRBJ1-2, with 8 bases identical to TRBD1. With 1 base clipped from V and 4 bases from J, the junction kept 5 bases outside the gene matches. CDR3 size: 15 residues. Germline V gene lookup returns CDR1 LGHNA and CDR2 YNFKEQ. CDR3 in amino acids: CASSQGGQAAYGYTF. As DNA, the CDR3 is TGTGCCAGCAGCCAAGGGGGACAGGCCGCCTATGGCTACACCTTC.

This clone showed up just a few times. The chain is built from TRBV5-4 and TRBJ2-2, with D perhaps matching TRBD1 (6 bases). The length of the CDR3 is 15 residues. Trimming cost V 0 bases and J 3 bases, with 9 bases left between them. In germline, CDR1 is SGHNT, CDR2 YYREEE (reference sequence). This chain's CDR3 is CASSLDRVDTGELFF. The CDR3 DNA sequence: TGTGCCAGCAGCTTGGACAGGGTAGACACCGGGGAGCTGTTTTTT.

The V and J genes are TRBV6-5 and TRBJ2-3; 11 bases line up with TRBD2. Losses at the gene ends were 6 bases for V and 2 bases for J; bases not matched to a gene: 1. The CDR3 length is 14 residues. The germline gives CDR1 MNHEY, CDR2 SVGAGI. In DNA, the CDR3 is TGTGCCAGCAGGGGACTAGCGGACACAGATACGCAGTATTTT. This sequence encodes CASRGLADTDTQYF.

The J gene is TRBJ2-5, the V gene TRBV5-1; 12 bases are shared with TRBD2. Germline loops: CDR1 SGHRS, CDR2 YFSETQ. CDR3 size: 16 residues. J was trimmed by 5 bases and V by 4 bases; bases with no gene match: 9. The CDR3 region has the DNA TGCGCCAGCAGCCCCGGACTAGCGGGGCATGGGGAGACCCAGTACTTC. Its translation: CASSPGLAGHGETQYF.

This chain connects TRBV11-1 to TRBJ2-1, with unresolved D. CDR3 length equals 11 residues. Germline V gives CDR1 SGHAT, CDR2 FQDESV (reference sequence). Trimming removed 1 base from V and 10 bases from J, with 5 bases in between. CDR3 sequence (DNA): TGTGCCAGCAGCTTAGTATTGGAGCAGTTCTTC. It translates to CASSLVLEQFF.

CDR3 nucleotide sequence: TGTGCCACCAGTGACCCCAAGACAGGGTCGGGAGAGACCCAGTACTTC. It translates to CATSDPKTGSGETQYF. The chain combines TRBV24-1 with TRBJ2-5; TRBD1 matches 7 bases. The CDR3 is 16 residues long. Germline V gives CDR1 KGHDR, CDR2 SFDVKD. Trimming removed 4 bases from V and 4 bases from J; junction bases left unmatched: 11.

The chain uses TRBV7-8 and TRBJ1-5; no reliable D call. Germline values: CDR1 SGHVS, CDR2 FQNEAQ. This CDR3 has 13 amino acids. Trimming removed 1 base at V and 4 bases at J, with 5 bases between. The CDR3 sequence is CASSLVENQPQHF. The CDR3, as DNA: TGTGCCAGCAGCTTAGTTGAGAATCAGCCCCAGCATTTT. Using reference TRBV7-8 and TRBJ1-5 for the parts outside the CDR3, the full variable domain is GAGVSQSPRYKVAKRGQDVALRCDPISGHVSLFWYQQALGQGPEFLTYFQNEAQLDKSGLPSDRFFAERPEGSVSTLKIQRTQQEDSAVYLCASSLVENQPQHFGDGTRLSIL.

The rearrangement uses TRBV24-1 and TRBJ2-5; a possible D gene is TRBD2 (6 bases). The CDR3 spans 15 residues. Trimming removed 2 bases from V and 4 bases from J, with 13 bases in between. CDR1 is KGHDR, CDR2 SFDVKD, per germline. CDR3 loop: CATSDSGGPGETQYF. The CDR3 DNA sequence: TGTGCCACCAGTGATTCCGGGGGTCCGGGAGAGACCCAGTACTTC.

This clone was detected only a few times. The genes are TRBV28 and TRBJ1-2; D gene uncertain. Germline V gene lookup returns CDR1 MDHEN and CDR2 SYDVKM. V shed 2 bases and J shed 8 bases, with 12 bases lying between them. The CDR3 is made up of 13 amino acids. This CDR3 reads CASSLHRSEGYTF. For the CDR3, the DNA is TGTGCCAGCAGTTTACATCGCAGCGAAGGCTACACCTTC.

The CDR3 region has the DNA TGTGCCAGCAGTTACGGGGGGGCCGGGGGAGATACGCAGTATTTT. Amino acid sequence: CASSYGGAGGDTQYF. J is TRBJ2-3 and V is TRBV6-2 or TRBV6-3; TRBD2 might be the D (7 bases). The CDR3 runs to 15 residues. From germline, CDR1 is MNHEY and CDR2 SVGEGT. Trimming took off 2 bases at V and 5 bases at J, with 14 bases between the two ends.

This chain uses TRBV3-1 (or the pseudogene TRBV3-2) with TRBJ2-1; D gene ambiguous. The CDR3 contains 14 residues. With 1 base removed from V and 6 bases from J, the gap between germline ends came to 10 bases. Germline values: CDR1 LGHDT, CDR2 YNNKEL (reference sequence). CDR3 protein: CASSQVSVANEQFF. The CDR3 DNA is TGTGCCAGCAGCCAAGTTTCCGTGGCCAATGAGCAGTTCTTC.